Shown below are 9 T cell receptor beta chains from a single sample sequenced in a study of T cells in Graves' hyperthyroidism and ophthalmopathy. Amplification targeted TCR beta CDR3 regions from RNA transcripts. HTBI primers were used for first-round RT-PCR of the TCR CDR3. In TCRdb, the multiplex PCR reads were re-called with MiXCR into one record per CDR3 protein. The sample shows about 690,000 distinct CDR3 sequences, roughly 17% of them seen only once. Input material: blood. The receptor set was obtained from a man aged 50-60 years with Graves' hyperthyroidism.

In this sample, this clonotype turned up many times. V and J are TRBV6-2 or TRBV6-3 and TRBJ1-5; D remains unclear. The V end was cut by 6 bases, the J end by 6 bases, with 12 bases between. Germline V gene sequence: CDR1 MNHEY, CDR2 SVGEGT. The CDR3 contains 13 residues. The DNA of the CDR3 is TGTGCCAGCAGGGAAGGCTTTCGTCAGCCCCAGCATTTT. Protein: CASREGFRQPQHF.

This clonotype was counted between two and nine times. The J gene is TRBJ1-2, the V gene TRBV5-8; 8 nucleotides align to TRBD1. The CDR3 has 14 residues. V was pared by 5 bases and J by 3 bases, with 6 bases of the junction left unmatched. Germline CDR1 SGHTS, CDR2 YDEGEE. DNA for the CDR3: TGTGCCAGCAGATCCCAGACAGGGGACTATGGCTACACCTTC. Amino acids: CASRSQTGDYGYTF. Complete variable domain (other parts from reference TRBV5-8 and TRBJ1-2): EAGVTQSPTHLIKTRGQQATLRCSPISGHTSVYWYQQALGLGLQFLLWYDEGEERNRGNFPPRFSGRQFPNYSSELNVNALELEDSALYLCASRSQTGDYGYTFGSGTRLTVV.

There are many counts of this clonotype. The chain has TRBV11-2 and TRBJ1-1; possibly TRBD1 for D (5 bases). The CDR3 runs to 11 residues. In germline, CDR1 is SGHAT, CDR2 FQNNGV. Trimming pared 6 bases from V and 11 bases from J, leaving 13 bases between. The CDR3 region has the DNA TGTGCCAGCAGGCTAAACGGGGCGGCTTTCTTT. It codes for CASRLNGAAFF.

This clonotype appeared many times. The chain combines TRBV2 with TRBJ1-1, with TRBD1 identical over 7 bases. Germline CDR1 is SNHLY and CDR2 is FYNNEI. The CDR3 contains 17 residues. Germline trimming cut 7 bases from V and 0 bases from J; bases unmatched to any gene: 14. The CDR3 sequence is CASTRGGPGQVNTEAFF. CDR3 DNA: TGTGCCAGCACCCGAGGGGGACCTGGACAGGTGAACACTGAAGCTTTCTTT.

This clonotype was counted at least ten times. CDR3 nucleotide sequence: TGTGCCATCAGTGCTGTACAGAACACTGAAGCTTTCTTT. Its translation: CAISAVQNTEAFF. This chain connects TRBV10-3 to TRBJ1-1; D unresolved. Germline lookup yields CDR1 ENHRY and CDR2 SYGVKD. V was shortened by 4 bases and J by 1 base, with 7 bases between the two germline ends. The CDR3 consists of 13 residues.

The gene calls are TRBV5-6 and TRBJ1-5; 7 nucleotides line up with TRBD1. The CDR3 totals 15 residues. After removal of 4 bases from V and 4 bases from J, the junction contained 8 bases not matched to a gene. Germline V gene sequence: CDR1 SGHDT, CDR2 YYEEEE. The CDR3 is CASSATGALNQPQHF. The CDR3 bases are TGTGCCAGCAGCGCCACAGGGGCCCTGAATCAGCCCCAGCATTTT.

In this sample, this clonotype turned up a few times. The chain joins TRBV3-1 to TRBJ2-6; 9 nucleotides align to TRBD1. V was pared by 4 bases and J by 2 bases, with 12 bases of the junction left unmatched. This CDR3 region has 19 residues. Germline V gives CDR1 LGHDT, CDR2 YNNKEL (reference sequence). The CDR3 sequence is CASSPGLGQGKTGANVLTF. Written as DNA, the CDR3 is TGTGCCAGCAGCCCCGGACTTGGACAGGGGAAGACTGGGGCCAACGTCCTGACTTTC.

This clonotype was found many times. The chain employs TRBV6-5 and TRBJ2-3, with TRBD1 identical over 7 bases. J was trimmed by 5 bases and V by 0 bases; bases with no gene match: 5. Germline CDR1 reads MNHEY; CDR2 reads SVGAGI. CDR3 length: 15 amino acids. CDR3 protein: CASSYSQGTIDTQYF. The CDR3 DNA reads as TGTGCCAGCAGTTACTCACAGGGGACCATAGATACGCAGTATTTT.

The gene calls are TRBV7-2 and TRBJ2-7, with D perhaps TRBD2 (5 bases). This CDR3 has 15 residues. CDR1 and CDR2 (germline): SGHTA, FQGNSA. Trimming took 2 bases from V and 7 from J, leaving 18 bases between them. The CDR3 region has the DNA TGTGCCAGCAGCTTAAATCCGGGAAACAACTATGAGCAGTACTTC. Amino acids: CASSLNPGNNYEQYF.